This T cell receptor (beta chain) appears in the sequencing data of a study of shared clonotypes between healthy human individuals. Broader study findings: Some clonotypes were shared by all four sorted-subset donors, while others were not shared. The non-shared ones had lower generation probabilities than the shared ones.

The germline gives CDR1 MNHEY, CDR2 SVGAGI. V gave up 7 bases and J gave up 4 bases, with 16 bases separating them. The length of the CDR3 is 14 residues. At deep level, the assay was performed. Only in-frame clones appear in the TCRdb table, and some are missing; sequencing was by immunoSEQ multiplex PCR. The data contain about 820,000 clones, around 92% of them singletons. It was CD45RO-negative cells, positively selected for CCR7, that made up naive CD8 cells, with terminally differentiated effector memory CD45RA+ cells excluded. Each donor was a Caucasian adult residing in Nashville, Tennessee. As to this clone: Antigen specificity is unknown.

The sample was naive CD8+ T cells sorted from blood. This TCR was sampled from a young man in good health. J is TRBJ1-2 and V is TRBV6-5; D is unclear. This CDR3 reads CASTNRHGFYGYTF. CDR3 bases: TGTGCCAGCACCAACCGACACGGATTCTATGGCTACACCTTC.